The 11 T cell receptor beta chains below come from one sample, sequenced in a study of blood T cell repertoires in COVID-19. Method: immunoSEQ multiplex PCR; TCRdb's copy keeps in-frame clones and lacks some. This sample has 60,000 or so clones, with 80% to 90% found just once. Sequences were obtained from peripheral blood. The receptors were gathered from a man between 60 and 70 years old with acute or convalescent COVID-19.

The gene calls are TRBV9 and TRBJ1-5; perhaps TRBD1 as D (5 bases). V lost 0 bases, J lost 4 bases, and 11 bases lay in between. The CDR3 has 15 residues. Germline CDR1 and CDR2: SGDLS and YYNGEE. The DNA of the CDR3 is TGTGCCAGCAGCGTAGAAGGGGAGGTGAATCAGCCCCAGCATTTT. Protein: CASSVEGEVNQPQHF. Full variable domain (rest looked up from reference TRBV9 and TRBJ1-5): DSGVTQTPKHLITATGQRVTLRCSPRSGDLSVYWYQQSLDQGLQFLIQYYNGEERAKGNILERFSAQQFPDLHSELNLSSLELGDSALYFCASSVEGEVNQPQHFGDGTRLSIL.

The J gene is TRBJ2-7, the V gene TRBV7-9, with D tentatively TRBD2 (5 bases). The length of the CDR3 is 14 residues. V lost 3 bases to trimming and J lost 5 bases, with 14 bases between them. The germline V gene encodes CDR1 SEHNR and CDR2 FQNEAQ (reference sequence). CDR3 amino acids: CASSFSEGFHEQYF. CDR3 nucleotide sequence: TGTGCCAGCAGCTTTTCCGAGGGTTTCCACGAGCAGTACTTC.

The V and J genes are TRBV10-3 and TRBJ1-5; D ambiguous. The V end was cut by 10 bases, the J end by 1 base, with 14 bases between. CDR3 size: 14 residues. Per the germline V gene, CDR1 is ENHRY and CDR2 is SYGVKD. This CDR3 is CASESGQSNQPQHF. The CDR3 DNA reads as TGTGCCAGCGAGAGTGGGCAGAGCAATCAGCCCCAGCATTTT.

The V and J genes are TRBV3-1 (or the pseudogene TRBV3-2) and TRBJ2-5; 11 nucleotides match TRBD1. Germline CDR1 reads LGHDT; CDR2 reads YNNKEL (reference sequence). Trimming cost V 8 bases and J 3 bases; bases outside gene matches: 2. The length of the CDR3 is 13 residues. Here the CDR3 DNA reads TGTGCCAGCGGGGACAGGGGGGAAGAGACCCAGTACTTC. As protein: CASGDRGEETQYF.

The chain has TRBV9 and TRBJ1-3; tentative D call: TRBD1 (5 bases). Germline CDR1 is SGDLS and CDR2 is YYNGEE. The CDR3 is 15 amino acids. V was pared by 6 bases and J by 4 bases, with 17 bases between. In nucleotides, the CDR3 is TGTGCCAGCAATTCTGGGAGGGACGCAGGAAACACCATATATTTT. It translates to CASNSGRDAGNTIYF.

In the case of this clone: A junction end diverges from the germline sequence, so it may reflect a read error. The genes are TRBV15 and TRBJ1-4; TRBD1 is a possible D gene (5 bases). The germline V gene encodes CDR1 LNHNV and CDR2 YYDKDF (reference sequence). CDR3 length: 15 residues. CDR3 nucleotides: TGTGCCACCAGCAGAGCAAACAGGCCTAATGAAAAACTATTTTTT. The encoded protein is CATSRANRPNEKLFF.

The J gene is TRBJ2-1, the V gene TRBV27, with a possible D match to TRBD2 (7 bases). CDR1 and CDR2 from the germline V gene are MNHEY and SMNVEV (reference sequence). CDR3 length: 15 residues. V was pared by 4 bases and J by 8 bases, with 18 bases between. Here the CDR3 DNA reads TGTGCCAGCAGTTCTCCCACGGGGGGCGGGTATGAGCAGTTCTTC. Residues: CASSSPTGGGYEQFF.

This clone appeared once. This chain uses TRBV7-2 with TRBJ1-1; 8 bases fit TRBD1. The CDR3 covers 15 residues. J lost 4 bases, V lost 2 bases, and 6 bases had no gene match. The germline gives CDR1 SGHTA, CDR2 FQGNSA. The CDR3 is CASSLSRGRGTEAFF. CDR3 sequence (DNA): TGTGCCAGCAGCTTAAGCAGGGGGCGAGGCACTGAAGCTTTCTTT.

This chain joins TRBV6-1 and TRBJ1-5; D uncertain. Trimming pared 2 bases from V and 6 bases from J, leaving 8 bases between. CDR3 length: 13 amino acids. The germline gives CDR1 MNHNS, CDR2 SASEGT. This CDR3 is CASSEQVGQPQHF. As DNA, the CDR3 is TGTGCCAGCAGTGAACAGGTTGGTCAGCCCCAGCATTTT.

V is TRBV28 and J is TRBJ2-7, with D hard to call. In germline, CDR1 is MDHEN, CDR2 SYDVKM. The CDR3 has 11 amino acids. Trimming stripped 5 bases from V and 3 bases from J, with 5 bases between. This CDR3 is CASSPFYEQYF. The CDR3 DNA sequence: TGTGCCAGCAGTCCCTTCTACGAGCAGTACTTC.

The chain is built from TRBV21-1 and TRBJ1-2; the table's TRBD1 call for D was not verified on the DNA. TRBV21-1 is a documented pseudogene. The CDR3 covers 10 residues. The CDR3 loop reads CARTDYGYTF. For the CDR3, the DNA is TGTGCCAGGACAGACTATGGCTACACCTTC.